The 30 T cell receptor beta chains listed next were all sequenced from one sample in a study of molecular identifiers for immune sequencing clone quantification. Via MiXCR, TCRdb re-called the PCR reads, giving one row per CDR3 protein. Counted here are approximately 550,000 distinct CDR3 sequences, less than 30% occurring once; the ten biggest clones make up roughly 0.77%. Sequencing used naive CD8+ T cells from blood, with Jurkat cell RNA spiked in. Indicated subset: FACS-sorted CD8+CD4-CCR7+CD45RA+ naive T cells. These receptors came from a human donor in good health. Some libraries in this study had Jurkat cell RNA spiked in.

In its sample, this clonotype was seen many times. V gene TRBV7-9 combines with J gene TRBJ2-7; D might be TRBD2 (6 bases). Germline CDR1 SEHNR, CDR2 FQNEAQ (reference sequence). V lost 10 bases and J 11 bases, leaving 18 bases between the germline ends. The length of the CDR3 is 11 residues. CDR3 nucleotides: TGTGCCATCCAAGGCGGGGCTGGGGAGTACTTC. It specifies CAIQGGAGEYF.

This clonotype has only a few counts. The CDR3 is CSARSGISTDTQYF. Here the CDR3 DNA reads TGCAGTGCTAGAAGCGGGATAAGCACAGATACGCAGTATTTT. The chain carries TRBV20-1 and TRBJ2-3; 7 bases are shared with TRBD2. CDR3 length: 14 residues. With V trimmed by 2 bases and J by 0 bases, 2 bases remained unmatched. The germline V gene encodes CDR1 DFQATT and CDR2 SNEGSKA (reference sequence).

This clonotype has more than one count but fewer than ten. This rearrangement joins TRBV7-7 to TRBJ2-3; D may be TRBD1 (6 bases). This CDR3 is built from 16 residues. Trimming removed 5 bases from V and 3 bases from J, with 18 bases in between. Germline V gene data show CDR1 as SSHAT and CDR2 as FNYEAQ (reference sequence). The CDR3, as DNA: TGTGCCAGCAGCCCTCTCCTGGGGGCGGCTACAGATACGCAGTATTTT. Translation: CASSPLLGAATDTQYF.

This sequence joins TRBV21-1 and TRBJ2-7; TRBD1, as called in the table, went unchecked against the DNA. TRBV21-1 is a pseudogene. The CDR3 is made up of 14 amino acids. CDR3 region: CASSKRGQVYEQYF. The CDR3 DNA is TGTGCCAGCAGCAAAAGGGGGCAGGTCTACGAGCAGTACTTC.

This chain joins TRBV12-3 or TRBV12-4 and TRBJ2-5; TRBD2 agrees at 9 bases. The CDR3 is 15 residues long. The V segment lost 7 bases and the J segment 0 bases; nucleotides outside the gene matches: 6. CDR3 nucleotides: TGTGCCAGCAAAGGGACTAGCAGATACCAAGAGACCCAGTACTTC. This sequence encodes CASKGTSRYQETQYF.

The chain uses TRBV6-1 and TRBJ1-3; D is ambiguous. CDR3 length: 17 amino acids. V shed 1 base and J shed 1 base, with 14 bases lying between them. Germline values: CDR1 MNHNS, CDR2 SASEGT. CDR3 amino acids: CASSEGRRVNSGNTIYF. CDR3 DNA sequence: TGTGCCAGCAGTGAAGGTCGCAGAGTCAATTCTGGAAACACCATATATTTT.

This clonotype was recorded a few times. This rearrangement joins TRBV19 to TRBJ2-7; weak D call: TRBD2 (7 bases). Per germline, CDR1 LNHDA and CDR2 SQIVND (reference sequence). The CDR3 contains 14 residues. Trimming left V 5 bases short and J 4 bases short, with 15 bases between. The chain's CDR3 is CASSGRGRAYEQYF. The CDR3 DNA is TGTGCCAGTAGTGGGCGGGGGCGCGCTTACGAGCAGTACTTC.

The table lists this clonotype with a few counts. A read error may account for a junction end that differs from germline. The rearrangement uses TRBV29-1 and TRBJ1-1; D not certain. This CDR3 region has 12 residues. CDR1 and CDR2 from the germline V gene are SQVTM and ANQGSEA. CDR3: CSVDQLNTGAFF. CDR3 sequence (DNA): TGCAGCGTTGACCAGCTGAACACTGGAGCTTTCTTT.

A note on this clonotype: One end of the junction fails to match germline, which may point to a read error. The gene calls are TRBV29-1 and TRBJ1-2; D is unclear. The germline gives CDR1 SQVTM, CDR2 ANQGSEA. CDR3 length: 14 residues. DNA of the CDR3: TGCAGCGATGAAGATCGGCCAGCTAACTATGGCTACACCTTC. It specifies CSDEDRPANYGYTF.

This clonotype has only a few counts. The rearrangement uses TRBV6-2 or TRBV6-3 and TRBJ1-5; D not certain. The germline V gene has CDR1 MNHEY and CDR2 SVGEGT. Trimming took 4 bases from V and 0 from J, leaving 10 bases between them. This CDR3 region has 15 residues. This CDR3 reads CASSLQSYSNQPQHF. The DNA of the CDR3 is TGTGCCAGCAGTTTACAGAGTTATAGCAATCAGCCCCAGCATTTT.

The chain employs TRBV20-1 and TRBJ1-3; D is undetermined. Germline V gene lookup returns CDR1 DFQATT and CDR2 SNEGSKA (reference sequence). CDR3 size: 14 residues. CDR3 in DNA: TGCGGTGGTTCCTCGGGCAACTCTGGGGACACCATATATTTT. Amino acids: CGGSSGNSGDTIYF.

The rearrangement uses TRBV27 and TRBJ2-2; 12 bases line up with TRBD2. The ends lost 10 bases at V and 5 bases at J; junction bases unmatched: 2. Germline lookup yields CDR1 MNHEY and CDR2 SMNVEV (reference sequence). There are 13 residues in the CDR3. This CDR3 is CATGTSGTGELFF. CDR3 DNA: TGTGCCACTGGGACTAGCGGGACCGGGGAGCTGTTTTTT.

The V gene is TRBV4-1, the J gene TRBJ2-7; maybe TRBD2 (7 bases). Germline CDR1 is MGHRA and CDR2 is YSYEKL. The V end lost 2 bases, the J end lost 6 bases, and 17 bases lay between the germline ends. CDR3 length equals 15 residues. The CDR3 here is CASSQRQAPGGEQYF. The CDR3 DNA follows: TGCGCCAGCAGCCAAAGACAGGCGCCGGGGGGCGAGCAGTACTTC.

This clonotype was found a few times. The chain carries TRBV20-1 and TRBJ2-7; D is possibly TRBD2 (5 bases). There are 16 residues in the CDR3. Germline V gene sequence: CDR1 DFQATT, CDR2 SNEGSKA (reference sequence). The CDR3 region has the DNA TGCAGCGCTGGACCAGCCCTAGCTAGCTCCCTGAACGAGCAGTACTTC. Amino acid sequence: CSAGPALASSLNEQYF.

CDR3 DNA sequence: TGCGCCAGCAGCCGAGATCTATGGGGTGTTGAGCAGTTCTTC. Translating gives CASSRDLWGVEQFF. The J gene is TRBJ2-1, the V gene TRBV4-1; D unclear. The V end was cut by 4 bases, the J end by 9 bases, with 16 bases between. CDR3 length: 14 residues. In germline, CDR1 is MGHRA, CDR2 YSYEKL.

This chain connects TRBV27 to TRBJ2-1; D is possibly TRBD1 (6 bases). Trimming stripped 5 bases from V and 7 bases from J, with 15 bases between. This CDR3 comprises 14 residues. CDR1 MNHEY and CDR2 SMNVEV come from the germline V gene (reference sequence). The CDR3 nucleotides read TGTGCCAGCAGTAGAAGGGGGTCGGAGAATGAGCAGTTCTTC. This codes for CASSRRGSENEQFF.

As concerns this clonotype: A much larger clone lies one base from this, so it may be a read error. V gene TRBV2 combines with J gene TRBJ2-5; TRBD2 might be the D (5 bases). The V end was cut by 10 bases, the J end by 4 bases, with 13 bases between. The CDR3 is made up of 12 amino acids. Germline-derived CDR1 and CDR2 are SNHLY and FYNNEI. The CDR3, as DNA: TGTGCCACCCGTCGGGGTGGAGAGACCCAGTACTTC. This translates into CATRRGGETQYF.

This clonotype occurred many times. V is TRBV10-3 and J is TRBJ2-3; D might be TRBD1 (5 bases). Germline V CDR1 and CDR2: ENHRY, SYGVKD. This CDR3 comprises 14 residues. V shed 3 bases and J shed 0 bases, with 7 bases lying between them. The DNA of the CDR3 is TGTGCCATCAGTGAACAGGAGAGCACAGATACGCAGTATTTT. Translating gives CAISEQESTDTQYF.

This clonotype showed up just a few times. The V and J genes are TRBV27 and TRBJ2-7, with TRBD2 matching over 11 bases. The CDR3 length is 16 residues. V was pared by 0 bases and J by 4 bases, with 5 bases of the junction left unmatched. The V gene's germline CDR1 is MNHEY and CDR2 SMNVEV (reference sequence). The CDR3, as DNA: TGTGCCAGCAGTTTATCGAGTCTAGCGGGAGGTTACGAGCAGTACTTC. Encoded protein: CASSLSSLAGGYEQYF.

This clonotype occurred many times. The chain uses TRBV6-1 and TRBJ2-7, with 7 bases lining up with TRBD1. There are 14 residues in the CDR3. The V gene end was trimmed by 4 bases and the J gene end by 7 bases; junction bases not matched to a gene: 10. Germline V gene data show CDR1 as MNHNS and CDR2 as SASEGT. CDR3 amino acids: CASSAPDRVWEQYF. In DNA form, the CDR3 reads TGTGCCAGCAGTGCCCCAGACAGGGTTTGGGAGCAGTACTTC.

The V and J genes are TRBV7-6 and TRBJ2-7, with 8 bases lining up with TRBD1. Germline loops: CDR1 SGHVS, CDR2 FNYEAQ. Losses at the gene ends were 4 bases for V and 5 bases for J; bases not matched to a gene: 13. The CDR3 extends over 16 amino acids. The CDR3 coding sequence is TGTGCCAGCAGCTCCGGACACTGGACAGGGAGCGACGAGCAGTACTTC. Translating gives CASSSGHWTGSDEQYF. The variable domain in full, with the rest retrieved from reference TRBV7-6 and TRBJ2-7, is GAGVSQSPRYKVTKRGQDVALRCDPISGHVSLYWYRQALGQGPEFLTYFNYEAQQDKSGLPNDRFSAERPEGSISTLTIQRTEQRDSAMYRCASSSGHWTGSDEQYFGPGTRLTVT.

This clonotype was picked up many times. The chain joins TRBV3-1 to TRBJ1-2; D is perhaps TRBD1 (5 bases). V lost 2 bases and J 4 bases, leaving 17 bases between the germline ends. This CDR3 has 16 residues. Germline V gene data show CDR1 as LGHDT and CDR2 as YNNKEL (reference sequence). The CDR3 spells CASSQMASGGAYGYTF. The CDR3 DNA follows: TGTGCCAGCAGCCAAATGGCGTCAGGAGGGGCCTATGGCTACACCTTC.

The sample holds one count of this clonotype. A much larger clone lies a single base off, so this may be a read error. This chain links TRBV14 with TRBJ1-1; D perhaps matches TRBD1 (5 bases). Germline CDR1 SGHDN, CDR2 FVKESK. This CDR3 region has 17 residues. As DNA, the CDR3 is TGTGCCAGCAGCCTGGGGGGTCCCCAGTCGGTGAACACTGAAGCTTCCTTT. This translates into CASSLGGPQSVNTEASF.

This clonotype was recorded many times. The rearrangement joins TRBV14 to TRBJ1-4, with a tentative D call TRBD1 (5 bases). Germline lookup yields CDR1 SGHDN and CDR2 FVKESK. CDR3 length equals 16 residues. V lost 0 bases to trimming and J lost 8 bases, with 16 bases between them. CDR3 DNA: TGTGCCAGCAGCCAAGAAACGGCAGGGATGGGGGAAAAACTGTTTTTT. Translation: CASSQETAGMGEKLFF.

The rearrangement joins TRBV7-2 to TRBJ2-1; TRBD1 or TRBD2 may be the D gene (5 bases each). The CDR3 is 13 amino acids. CDR1 and CDR2 from the germline V gene are SGHTA and FQGNSA. V was clipped by 6 bases and J by 8 bases, with 14 bases between them. Written as DNA, the CDR3 is TGTGCCAGCAGGAGAAGGGGAGCCGATGAGCAGTTCTTC. This codes for CASRRRGADEQFF.

This clonotype showed up many times. J is TRBJ2-7 and V is TRBV5-1, with 8 nucleotides matching TRBD2. Germline trimming cut 2 bases from V and 2 bases from J; bases unmatched to any gene: 6. CDR1 and CDR2 (germline): SGHRS, YFSETQ. The CDR3 covers 15 residues. The CDR3 region is CASSFRSAGAYEQYF. CDR3 nucleotides: TGCGCCAGCAGCTTTCGATCAGCGGGAGCCTACGAGCAGTACTTC.

The chain joins TRBV7-9 to TRBJ2-1; 7 positions agree with TRBD1. CDR3 length: 16 residues. CDR1 is SEHNR, CDR2 FQNEAQ, per germline (reference sequence). V shed 0 bases and J 4 bases; nucleotides not matched to a gene: 6. The CDR3 nucleotides read TGTGCCAGCAGCTTAGCATCCGGGACAGAATACAATGAGCAGTTCTTC. Translation gives CASSLASGTEYNEQFF.

The chain links TRBV9 to TRBJ2-1, with D possibly being TRBD1 or TRBD2 (5 bases each). Germline V gives CDR1 SGDLS, CDR2 YYNGEE. V lost 4 bases, J lost 6 bases, and 23 bases lay in between. This CDR3 comprises 17 residues. CDR3 nucleotide sequence: TGTGCCAGCAGCCCCCATCCCCCAGGCTTCGGGGCCAATGAGCAGTTCTTC. Protein sequence: CASSPHPPGFGANEQFF. The complete variable domain, with remaining parts taken from reference TRBV9 and TRBJ2-1, reads DSGVTQTPKHLITATGQRVTLRCSPRSGDLSVYWYQQSLDQGLQFLIQYYNGEERAKGNILERFSAQQFPDLHSELNLSSLELGDSALYFCASSPHPPGFGANEQFFGPGTRLTVL.

The chain employs TRBV7-9 and TRBJ2-1, with 11 bases fitting TRBD1. V lost 2 bases, J lost 7 bases, and 1 base stayed unmatched. Germline loops: CDR1 SEHNR, CDR2 FQNEAQ (reference sequence). This CDR3 has 14 residues. The CDR3 nucleotides are TGTGCCAGCAGCTTAAGGGACAGGGGGAATGAGCAGTTCTTC. Residues: CASSLRDRGNEQFF.

The rearrangement uses TRBV14 and TRBJ2-1; 8 bases line up with TRBD2. This CDR3 is built from 16 residues. The J segment lost 6 bases and the V segment lost 2 bases, leaving 9 bases of the junction unmatched. Germline V gene lookup returns CDR1 SGHDN and CDR2 FVKESK. DNA of the CDR3: TGTGCCAGCAGCCAAACTCTACTAGCGGTCGGCAATGAGCAGTTCTTC. The encoded protein is CASSQTLLAVGNEQFF.